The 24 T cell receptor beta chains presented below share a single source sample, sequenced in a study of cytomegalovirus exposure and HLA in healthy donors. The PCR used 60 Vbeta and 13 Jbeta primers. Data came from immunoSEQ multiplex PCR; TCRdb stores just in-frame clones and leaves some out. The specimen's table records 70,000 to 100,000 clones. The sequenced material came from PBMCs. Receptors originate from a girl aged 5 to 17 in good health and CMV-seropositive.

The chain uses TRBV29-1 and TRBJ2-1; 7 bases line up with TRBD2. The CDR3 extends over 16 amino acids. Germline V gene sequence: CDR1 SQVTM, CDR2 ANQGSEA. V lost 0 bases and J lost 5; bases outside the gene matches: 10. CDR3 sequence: CSVEDRWGTNNNEQFF. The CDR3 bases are TGCAGCGTTGAAGATCGGTGGGGGACTAATAACAATGAGCAGTTCTTC.

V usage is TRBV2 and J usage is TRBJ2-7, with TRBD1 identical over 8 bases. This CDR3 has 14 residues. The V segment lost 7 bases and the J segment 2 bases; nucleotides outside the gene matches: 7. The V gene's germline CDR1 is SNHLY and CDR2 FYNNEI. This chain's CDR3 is CASTGQGNPYEQYF. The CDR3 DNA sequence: TGTGCCAGCACCGGACAGGGTAACCCCTACGAGCAGTACTTC.

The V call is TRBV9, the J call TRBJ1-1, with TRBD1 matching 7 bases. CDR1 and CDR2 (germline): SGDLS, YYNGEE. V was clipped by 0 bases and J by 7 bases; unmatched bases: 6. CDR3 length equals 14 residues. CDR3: CASSVEGGRGEAFF. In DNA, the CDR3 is TGTGCCAGCAGCGTAGAAGGGGGCAGGGGTGAAGCTTTCTTT. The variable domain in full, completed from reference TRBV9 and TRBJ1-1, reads DSGVTQTPKHLITATGQRVTLRCSPRSGDLSVYWYQQSLDQGLQFLIQYYNGEERAKGNILERFSAQQFPDLHSELNLSSLELGDSALYFCASSVEGGRGEAFFGQGTRLTVV.

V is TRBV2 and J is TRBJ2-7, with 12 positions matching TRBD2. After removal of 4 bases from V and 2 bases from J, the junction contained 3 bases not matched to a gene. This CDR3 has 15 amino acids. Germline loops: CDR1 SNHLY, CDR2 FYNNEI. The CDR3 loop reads CASSGLAGDPYEQYF. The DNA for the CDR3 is TGTGCCAGCAGTGGACTAGCGGGGGACCCCTACGAGCAGTACTTC.

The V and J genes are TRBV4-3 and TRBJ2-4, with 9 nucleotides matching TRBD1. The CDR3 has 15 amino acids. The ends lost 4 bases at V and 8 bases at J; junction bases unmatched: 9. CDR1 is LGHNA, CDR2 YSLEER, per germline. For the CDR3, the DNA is TGCGCCAGCAGCCGGACAAGACAGGGGGGGGACATTCAGTACTTC. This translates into CASSRTRQGGDIQYF.

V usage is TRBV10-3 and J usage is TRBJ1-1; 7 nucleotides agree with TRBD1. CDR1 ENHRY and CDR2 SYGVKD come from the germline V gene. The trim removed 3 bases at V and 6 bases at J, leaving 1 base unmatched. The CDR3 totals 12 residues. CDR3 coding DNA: TGTGCCATCAGTGAACAGGGGTCTGAAGCTTTCTTT. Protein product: CAISEQGSEAFF.

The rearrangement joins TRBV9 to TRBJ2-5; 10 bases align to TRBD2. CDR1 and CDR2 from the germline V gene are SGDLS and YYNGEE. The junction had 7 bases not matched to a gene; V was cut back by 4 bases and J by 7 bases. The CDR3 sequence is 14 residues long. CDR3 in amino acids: CASSTGSGGVTQYF. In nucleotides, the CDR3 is TGTGCCAGCAGCACCGGGAGCGGGGGGGTGACCCAGTACTTC. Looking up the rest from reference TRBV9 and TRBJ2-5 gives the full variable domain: DSGVTQTPKHLITATGQRVTLRCSPRSGDLSVYWYQQSLDQGLQFLIQYYNGEERAKGNILERFSAQQFPDLHSELNLSSLELGDSALYFCASSTGSGGVTQYFGPGTRLLVL.

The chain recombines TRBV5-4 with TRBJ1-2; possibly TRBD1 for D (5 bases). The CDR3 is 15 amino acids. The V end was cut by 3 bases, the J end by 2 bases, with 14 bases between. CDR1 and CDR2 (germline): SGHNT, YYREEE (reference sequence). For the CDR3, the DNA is TGTGCCAGCAGCTCACCACTACAGGTGAACTATGGCTACACCTTC. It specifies CASSSPLQVNYGYTF.

CDR3 loop: CSGAGGERTNTGELFF. The CDR3 DNA reads TGCAGCGGGGCGGGGGGGGAAAGAACGAACACCGGGGAGCTGTTTTTT. V gene TRBV29-1 combines with J gene TRBJ2-2; 9 bases fit TRBD2. After removal of 7 bases from V and 0 bases from J, the junction contained 9 bases not matched to a gene. This CDR3 comprises 16 residues. CDR1 and CDR2 (germline): SQVTM, ANQGSEA.

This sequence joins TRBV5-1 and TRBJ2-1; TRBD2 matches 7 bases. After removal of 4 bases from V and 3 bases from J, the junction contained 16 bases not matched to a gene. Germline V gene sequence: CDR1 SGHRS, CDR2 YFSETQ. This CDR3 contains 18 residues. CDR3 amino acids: CASSPGTTQFLYYNEQFF. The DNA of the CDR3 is TGCGCCAGCAGCCCTGGGACTACCCAGTTTTTATACTACAATGAGCAGTTCTTC.

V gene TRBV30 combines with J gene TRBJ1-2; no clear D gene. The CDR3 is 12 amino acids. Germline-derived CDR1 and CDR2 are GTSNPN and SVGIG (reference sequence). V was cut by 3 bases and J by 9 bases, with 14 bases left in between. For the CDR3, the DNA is TGTGCCTGGAGCATGCCTTGGGCTCGCTACACCTTC. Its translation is CAWSMPWARYTF.

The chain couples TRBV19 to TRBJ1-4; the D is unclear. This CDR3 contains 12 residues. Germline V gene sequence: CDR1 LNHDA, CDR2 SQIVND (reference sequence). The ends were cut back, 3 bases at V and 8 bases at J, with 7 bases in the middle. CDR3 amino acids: CASSMEQEKLFF. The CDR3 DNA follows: TGTGCCAGTAGTATGGAACAGGAAAAACTGTTTTTT.

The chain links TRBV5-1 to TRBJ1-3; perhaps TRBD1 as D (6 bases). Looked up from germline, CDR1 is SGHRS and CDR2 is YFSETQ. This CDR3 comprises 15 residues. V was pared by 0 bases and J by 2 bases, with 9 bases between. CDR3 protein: CASSLEGDTGNTIYF. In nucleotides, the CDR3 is TGCGCCAGCAGCTTGGAGGGGGATACTGGAAACACCATATATTTT.

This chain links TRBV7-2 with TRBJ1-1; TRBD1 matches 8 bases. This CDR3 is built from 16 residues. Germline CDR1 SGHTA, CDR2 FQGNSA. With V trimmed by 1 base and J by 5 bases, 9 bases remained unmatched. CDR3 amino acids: CASSLVLGQGETEAFF. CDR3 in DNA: TGTGCCAGCAGCTTAGTCTTAGGACAGGGTGAAACTGAAGCTTTCTTT.

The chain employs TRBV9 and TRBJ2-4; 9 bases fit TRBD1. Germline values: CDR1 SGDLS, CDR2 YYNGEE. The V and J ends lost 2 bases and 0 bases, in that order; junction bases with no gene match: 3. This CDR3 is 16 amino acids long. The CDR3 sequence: CASSVGQGLAKNIQYF. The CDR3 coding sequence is TGTGCCAGCAGCGTCGGACAGGGGTTAGCCAAAAACATTCAGTACTTC.

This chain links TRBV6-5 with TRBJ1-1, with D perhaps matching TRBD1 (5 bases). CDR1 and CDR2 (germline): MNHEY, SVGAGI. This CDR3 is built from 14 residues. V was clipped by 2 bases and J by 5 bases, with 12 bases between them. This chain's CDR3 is CASSYGQGGTEAFF. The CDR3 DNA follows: TGTGCCAGCAGTTACGGTCAGGGTGGGACTGAAGCTTTCTTT.

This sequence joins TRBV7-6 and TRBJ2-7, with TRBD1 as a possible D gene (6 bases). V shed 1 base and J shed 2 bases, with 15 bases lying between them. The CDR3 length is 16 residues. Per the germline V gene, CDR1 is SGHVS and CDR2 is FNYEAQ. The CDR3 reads CASSLEGYGQPYEQYF. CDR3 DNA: TGTGCCAGCAGCTTAGAAGGATACGGACAGCCCTACGAGCAGTACTTC.

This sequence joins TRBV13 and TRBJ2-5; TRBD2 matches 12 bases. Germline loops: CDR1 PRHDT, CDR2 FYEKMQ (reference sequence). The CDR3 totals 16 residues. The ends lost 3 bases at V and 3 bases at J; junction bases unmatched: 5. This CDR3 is CASSLVTSGGEETQYF. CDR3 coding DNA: TGTGCCAGCAGCTTGGTGACTAGCGGGGGAGAAGAGACCCAGTACTTC.

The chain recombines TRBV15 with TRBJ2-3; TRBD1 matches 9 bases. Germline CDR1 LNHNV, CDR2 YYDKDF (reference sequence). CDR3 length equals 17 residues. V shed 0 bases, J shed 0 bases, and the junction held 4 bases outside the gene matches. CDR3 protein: CATSRDLTGGSTDTQYF. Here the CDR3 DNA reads TGTGCCACCAGCAGAGACCTTACAGGGGGCAGCACAGATACGCAGTATTTT.

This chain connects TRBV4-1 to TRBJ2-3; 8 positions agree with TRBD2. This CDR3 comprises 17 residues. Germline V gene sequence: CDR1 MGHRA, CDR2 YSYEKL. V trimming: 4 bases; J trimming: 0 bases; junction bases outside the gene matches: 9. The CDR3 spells CASSLSFSGASTDTQYF. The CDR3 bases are TGCGCCAGCAGCCTGTCCTTTAGCGGGGCTAGCACAGATACGCAGTATTTT.

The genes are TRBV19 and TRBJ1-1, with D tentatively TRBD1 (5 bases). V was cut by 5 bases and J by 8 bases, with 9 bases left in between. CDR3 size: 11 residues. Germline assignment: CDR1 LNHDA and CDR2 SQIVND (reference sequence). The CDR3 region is CASSWGQEAFF. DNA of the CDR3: TGTGCCAGTAGTTGGGGCCAGGAAGCTTTCTTT.

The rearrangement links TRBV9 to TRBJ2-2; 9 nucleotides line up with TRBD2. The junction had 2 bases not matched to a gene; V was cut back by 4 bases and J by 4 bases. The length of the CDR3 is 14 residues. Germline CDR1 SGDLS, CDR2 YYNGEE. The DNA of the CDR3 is TGTGCCAGCAGCTGGCGGGGGGGCACCGGGGAGCTGTTTTTT. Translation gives CASSWRGGTGELFF.

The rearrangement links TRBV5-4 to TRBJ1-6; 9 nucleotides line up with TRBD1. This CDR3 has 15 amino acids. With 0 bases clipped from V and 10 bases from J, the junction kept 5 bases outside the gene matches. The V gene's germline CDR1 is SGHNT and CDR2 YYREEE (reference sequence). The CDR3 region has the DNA TGTGCCAGCAGCTTGGGACAGGGGGGGGGATCACCCCTCCACTTT. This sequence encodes CASSLGQGGGSPLHF.

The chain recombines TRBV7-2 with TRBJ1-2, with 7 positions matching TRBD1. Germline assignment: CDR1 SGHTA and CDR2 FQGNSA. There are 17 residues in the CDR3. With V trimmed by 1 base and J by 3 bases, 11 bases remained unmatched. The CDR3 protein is CASSLEPLGQSHYGYTF. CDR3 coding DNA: TGTGCCAGCAGCTTAGAACCTTTGGGACAGAGCCACTATGGCTACACCTTC.